The table lists the clone carrying this T cell receptor beta chain with many counts. V was cut by 3 bases and J by 8 bases, with 5 bases left in between. This CDR3 is 11 amino acids long. Germline V gives CDR1 MNHEY, CDR2 SVGAGI. The data are from a study of T cells after yellow fever vaccination. MiXCR, applied by TCRdb to the 5' RACE reads, yields one record per CDR3 protein. Altogether a few hundred thousand distinct CDR3 sequences are present, around 6.4% being singletons, with the ten largest covering approximately 15%. This sequence originates from a man under 40 who received the YFV17D yellow fever vaccine. The chain is built from TRBV6-5 and TRBJ2-1; D gene ambiguous. The specimen was PBMCs, collected 5 days after the yellow fever booster vaccination. Here the CDR3 reads CASSYSHEQFF. CDR3 nucleotides: TGTGCCAGCAGTTATAGTCATGAGCAGTTCTTC.